These 2 T cell receptor beta chains share one sample of origin, sequenced in a study of OX40 agonist ivuxolimab in advanced cancers. Assay: immunoSEQ multiplex PCR; the TCRdb copy retains only in-frame clones and omits some. The data hold roughly 99,000 clones, with 75% to 95% observed a single time. The material was CD4+ or CD8+ T cells sorted from blood, obtained in a trial of the OX40 agonist ivuxolimab. These receptors all come from an adult with an advanced solid tumor such as melanoma, head and neck, liver or kidney cancer.

The chain combines TRBV4-3 with TRBJ1-5; 8 positions agree with TRBD1. In germline, CDR1 is LGHNA, CDR2 YSLEER. The CDR3 is made up of 17 amino acids. The V and J ends lost 0 bases and 4 bases, in that order; junction bases with no gene match: 8. The CDR3 here is CASSQEPSWTGNQPQHF. The CDR3 region has the DNA TGCGCCAGCAGCCAAGAGCCATCCTGGACAGGGAATCAGCCCCAGCATTTT.

J is TRBJ2-1 and V is TRBV19, with 10 positions matching TRBD2. This CDR3 is 17 amino acids long. The V and J ends lost 5 bases and 3 bases, in that order; junction bases with no gene match: 10. Germline V gene lookup returns CDR1 LNHDA and CDR2 SQIVND (reference sequence). Here the CDR3 DNA reads TGTGCCAGTAGTTCTGGGGCTAGCGGGAGTAGCTACAATGAGCAGTTCTTC. The encoded protein is CASSSGASGSSYNEQFF.